This is a list of T cell receptor beta chains from one sample in a study of CD8 T cells in ankylosing spondylitis. TCRdb ran MiXCR on the 5' RACE reads and lists one entry per CDR3 protein. Among under 200,000 distinct CDR3 sequences listed, roughly 10% were seen once. Sequencing input: blood, either unsorted or a sorted T cell fraction (not recorded which). Receptor source: a female donor with ankylosing spondylitis or in good health (not recorded which). The CDR3 runs from the conserved cysteine through the conserved F or W. The D gene is left open where the match is weak. Size is omitted from some rows. Given values are once, few, many or a class for expanded clones.

len,d_gene,j_gene,v_gene,abundance,CDR3nt,CDR3aa
15,.,TRBJ1-2,TRBV5-5,.,TGTGCCAGCAGCCCGACAGGAGAACTGAGCTATGGCTACACCTTC,CASSPTGELSYGYTF
14,.,TRBJ1-4,TRBV25-1,many,TGTGCCAGCAGTGATCAGGGGCCTTCTGAAAAACTGTTTTTT,CASSDQGPSEKLFF
15,TRBD1,TRBJ2-3,TRBV30,.,TGTGCCTGGAGCGGGACAGGGGTTCTCACAGATACGCAGTATTTT,CAWSGTGVLTDTQYF
16,.,TRBJ2-5,TRBV5-6,few,TGTGCCAGCAGCTTGGCCACCGTAGACAGGAAGAGGACCCAGTACTTC,CASSLATVDRKRTQYF
16,.,TRBJ2-2,TRBV5-6,many,TGTGCCAGCAGCTTGGGGTCAATCCGTCGGTCCGGGGAGCTGTTTTTT,CASSLGSIRRSGELFF
14,.,TRBJ1-3,TRBV3-1,.,TGTGCCAGCAGCCAAGACTACTCTGGAAACACCATATATTTT,CASSQDYSGNTIYF
12,.,TRBJ2-4,TRBV27,many,TGTGCCAGCGGTGGGACCAAAAACATTCAGTACTTC,CASGGTKNIQYF
15,TRBD1,TRBJ2-3,TRBV29-1,many,TGCAGCGTGGAAGGACAGGAGGATTCCACAGATACGCAGTATTTT,CSVEGQEDSTDTQYF
14,.,TRBJ2-7,TRBV11-2,many,TGTGCCAGCAGCTTCACAGGGCCCGGCTACGAGCAGTACTTC,CASSFTGPGYEQYF
15,.,TRBJ2-1,TRBV9,few,TGTGCCAGCAGCGTCGGTGGTGGGGCGTACAATGAGCAGTTCTTC,CASSVGGGAYNEQFF
14,.,TRBJ2-2,TRBV7-9,few,TGTGCCAGCAGCTTAATTTCGAGGACCGGGGAGCTGTTTTTT,CASSLISRTGELFF
11,.,TRBJ1-1,TRBV12-3/TRBV12-4,.,TGTGCCAGCAGTTTAACAAGGGAAGCTTTCTTT,CASSLTREAFF
14,.,TRBJ1-1,TRBV7-2,few,TGTGCCAGCAGTCGTACTAGGGGTTCTACTGAAGCTTTCTTT,CASSRTRGSTEAFF
13,TRBD1,TRBJ2-2,TRBV29-1,many,TGCAGCGTGGAACCGGGACAGGGAGGGGAGCTGTTTTTT,CSVEPGQGGELFF
16,.,TRBJ1-2,TRBV27,.,TGTGCCAGCAGTTATGGGTTTGGGCAGGCCTTTCTTGGCTACACCTTC,CASSYGFGQAFLGYTF
14,TRBD1,TRBJ2-2,TRBV12-3/TRBV12-4,few,TGTGCCAGCAGCCAGGGGGCGAACACCGGGGAGCTGTTTTTT,CASSQGANTGELFF
13,TRBD1,TRBJ2-7,TRBV12-3/TRBV12-4,.,TGTGCCAGCAGTTGGACAGGGGTCTACGAGCAGTACTTC,CASSWTGVYEQYF
14,TRBD1,TRBJ1-3,TRBV7-9,few,TGTGCCAGCAGCCTGACAGGGTACGGAAACACCATATATTTT,CASSLTGYGNTIYF
13,.,TRBJ1-1,TRBV10-3,.,TGTGCCATCAATGCAGGGGTGGTCACTGAAGCTTTCTTT,CAINAGVVTEAFF
13,TRBD1,TRBJ2-7,TRBV19,many,TGTGCCAGTAGTTCGGGACAGGGTTACGAGCAGTACTTC,CASSSGQGYEQYF
13,.,TRBJ1-2,TRBV27,.,TGTGCCAGCAGTTTTTCAGAAAACTATGGCTACACCTTC,CASSFSENYGYTF
13,.,TRBJ1-1,TRBV4-3,many,TGCGCCAGCAGCCAAGTACAGTGGACTGAAGCTTTCTTT,CASSQVQWTEAFF
15,.,TRBJ2-5,TRBV21-1,.,TGTGCCAGCAGCATGGCTAGCGGGAGGGGAGAGACCCAGTACTTC,CASSMASGRGETQYF
17,TRBD1,TRBJ1-1,TRBV7-2,few,TGTGCCAGCTTCACGTTCGGGACAGGGGGCCCGAACACTGAAGCTTTCTTT,CASFTFGTGGPNTEAFF
15,TRBD1,TRBJ1-1,TRBV4-3,few,TGCGCCAGCAGCCAAGGGACAGGGGTTATCACTGAAGCTTTCTTT,CASSQGTGVITEAFF
16,.,TRBJ2-3,TRBV10-3,.,TGTGCCATCAAGAAAGGGAGGGCCGAGGGGGCAGATACGCAGTATTTT,CAIKKGRAEGADTQYF
17,TRBD2,TRBJ2-1,TRBV7-9,few,TGTGCCAGCAGCTTACCCAGCGGGAGGGCCATTCATAATGAGCAGTTCTTC,CASSLPSGRAIHNEQFF
17,.,TRBJ2-5,TRBV7-9,.,TGTGCCAGCGGTCTCCCGGGCCAGAGATTGGGAGAAGAGACCCAGTACTTC,CASGLPGQRLGEETQYF
16,TRBD1,TRBJ1-2,TRBV7-9,few,TGTGCCAGCAGCACCGGGACAGGGGGTTTTAACTATGGCTACACCTTC,CASSTGTGGFNYGYTF
14,TRBD1,TRBJ2-1,TRBV10-2,.,TGCGCCAGCAGCAGTGGACAGGAAGCGGAGGAGCAGTTCTTC,CASSSGQEAEEQFF
16,.,TRBJ2-2,TRBV7-6,many,TGTGCCAGCAGCCCCTTAGGAGCGGAGGCCCCCGGGGAGCTGTTTTTT,CASSPLGAEAPGELFF
12,.,TRBJ2-5,TRBV7-8,many,TGTGCCAGTAGGGGATCACGGGAGACCCAGTACTTC,CASRGSRETQYF
12,.,TRBJ2-7,TRBV12-3/TRBV12-4,many,TGTGCCAGCAGTTTTACCCAGTACGAGCAGTACTTC,CASSFTQYEQYF
13,.,TRBJ2-2,TRBV5-1,many,TGCGCCAGCAGGGAGTCGGGCACCGGGGAGCTGTTTTTT,CASRESGTGELFF
16,.,TRBJ2-1,TRBV6-5,.,TGTGCCAGCAGTTACTCCGATGGGGCGGGAAACAATGAGCAGTTCTTC,CASSYSDGAGNNEQFF
16,TRBD1,TRBJ2-7,TRBV9,many,TGTGCCAGTAGTCCGAGGACAGGGAAGAACTCCTACGAGCAGTACTTC,CASSPRTGKNSYEQYF
12,TRBD1,TRBJ1-1,TRBV29-1,many,TGCAGCGTTGTGACAGGGAGTCCTGAAGCTTTCTTT,CSVVTGSPEAFF